The next 22 T cell receptor beta chains were all read from a single sample in a study of identical twins. Via MiXCR, TCRdb re-called the 5' RACE reads, giving one row per CDR3 protein. The sample records roughly 540,000 distinct CDR3 sequences, approximately 22% being singletons. These data also featured in a second study, about T cells expressing NK-cell markers.

The sample was CD4+ T cells sorted from blood. The receptors here all came from a young woman in good health.

The rearrangement joins TRBV14 to TRBJ1-2, with 10 bases identical to TRBD1. The CDR3 runs to 14 residues. The ends lost 1 base at V and 4 bases at J; junction bases unmatched: 0. CDR1 is SGHDN and CDR2 is FVKESK in the germline V gene. The CDR3 loop reads CASSQGDRGYGYTF. The CDR3 nucleotides read TGTGCCAGCAGCCAAGGGGACAGGGGCTATGGCTACACCTTC.

The gene calls are TRBV9 and TRBJ1-4; D is unclear. CDR3 size: 15 residues. Deletions cut 0 bases from V and 7 bases from J, with 13 bases between. Germline lookup yields CDR1 SGDLS and CDR2 YYNGEE. CDR3 bases: TGTGCCAGCAGCGTAGACAGTCAAGTCGTTGAAAAACTGTTTTTT. It encodes CASSVDSQVVEKLFF.

The CDR3 sequence is CASSAQAYTGELFF. The DNA for the CDR3 is TGTGCCAGCAGTGCCCAGGCCTACACCGGGGAGCTGTTTTTT. This chain connects TRBV6-1 to TRBJ2-2; D unclear. Germline loops: CDR1 MNHNS, CDR2 SASEGT. The V end was cut by 4 bases, the J end by 3 bases, with 9 bases between. The CDR3 has 14 residues.

The chain couples TRBV2 to TRBJ2-3; maybe TRBD2 (5 bases). With 6 bases removed from V and 4 bases from J, the gap between germline ends came to 17 bases. Germline CDR1 SNHLY, CDR2 FYNNEI. The length of the CDR3 is 15 residues. Here the CDR3 reads CASSDGGSRADTQYF. CDR3 nucleotides: TGTGCCAGCAGCGACGGCGGGTCCCGGGCAGATACGCAGTATTTT.

The chain links TRBV7-9 to TRBJ2-1; TRBD2 agrees at 10 bases. Germline V CDR1 and CDR2: SEHNR, FQNEAQ (reference sequence). CDR3 length equals 17 residues. With V trimmed by 1 base and J by 5 bases, 8 bases remained unmatched. The CDR3 reads CASSLGAGAGGHNEQFF. In DNA, the CDR3 is TGTGCCAGCAGCTTAGGCGCGGGAGCGGGAGGGCACAATGAGCAGTTCTTC.

The V call is TRBV12-3 or TRBV12-4, the J call TRBJ2-3; tentatively, D is TRBD2 (5 bases). The CDR3 has 13 amino acids. The V end was cut by 6 bases, the J end by 7 bases, with 14 bases between. CDR3 nucleotide sequence: TGTGCCAGCAGATTGGCCCGCGGGCATACGCAGTATTTT. Its translation: CASRLARGHTQYF.

In its sample, this clonotype was seen a few times. The rearrangement joins TRBV7-2 to TRBJ2-4; D not resolved. Germline CDR1 is SGHTA and CDR2 is FQGNSA. V was shortened by 0 bases and J by 3 bases, with 6 bases between the two germline ends. The CDR3 extends over 14 amino acids. CDR3 sequence reads: CASSLAGHKNIQYF. The CDR3 DNA is TGTGCCAGCAGCTTAGCAGGCCACAAAAACATTCAGTACTTC.

This clonotype was seen a few times. This sequence joins TRBV24-1 and TRBJ2-7; TRBD1 agrees at 9 bases. The CDR3 is made up of 15 amino acids. CDR1 is KGHDR and CDR2 is SFDVKD in the germline V gene. V trimming: 2 bases; J trimming: 4 bases; junction bases outside the gene matches: 5. The DNA of the CDR3 is TGTGCCACCAGTGATTCGAAGACAGGGGGGTACGAGCAGTACTTC. Translated, it gives CATSDSKTGGYEQYF.

This clonotype came up a few times. The chain has TRBV5-1 and TRBJ1-1; D might be TRBD1 (5 bases). Trimming pared 4 bases from V and 8 bases from J, leaving 18 bases between. This CDR3 spans 14 amino acids. Germline V gene lookup returns CDR1 SGHRS and CDR2 YFSETQ. The CDR3 reads CASSIGDRRDEAFF. Here the CDR3 DNA reads TGCGCCAGCAGCATCGGGGACCGCCGAGACGAAGCTTTCTTT.

V is TRBV12-3 or TRBV12-4 and J is TRBJ2-7; D remains ambiguous. The ends were cut back, 5 bases at V and 6 bases at J, with 17 bases in the middle. The CDR3 is 14 residues long. DNA of the CDR3: TGTGCCAGCAGTCCCAGACTTATTACTACCGAGCAGTACTTC. Protein sequence: CASSPRLITTEQYF.

This clonotype appeared a few times. This chain connects TRBV20-1 to TRBJ2-3, with TRBD2 matching 9 bases. Germline V gene lookup returns CDR1 DFQATT and CDR2 SNEGSKA (reference sequence). Losses at the gene ends were 4 bases for V and 2 bases for J; bases not matched to a gene: 4. CDR3 length equals 14 residues. The CDR3 DNA sequence: TGCAGTGCTATAATAGCGGGAGCCACAGATACGCAGTATTTT. This codes for CSAIIAGATDTQYF.

In this sample, this clonotype turned up a few times. J is TRBJ1-6 and V is TRBV10-3, with 8 bases identical to TRBD1. The CDR3 length is 15 residues. Germline CDR1 and CDR2: ENHRY and SYGVKD. V gave up 3 bases and J gave up 9 bases; unmatched junction bases: 7. The CDR3: CAISDNTGGTSPLHF. CDR3 nucleotides: TGTGCCATCAGTGACAACACAGGGGGAACTTCACCCCTCCACTTT.

The sample holds one count of this clonotype. The J gene is TRBJ1-4, the V gene TRBV5-6, with D tentatively TRBD1 (5 bases). V lost 1 base and J lost 7, with 11 bases in between. The CDR3 runs to 14 residues. Germline V gives CDR1 SGHDT, CDR2 YYEEEE. The CDR3 sequence is CASSLFGGVEKLFF. CDR3 coding DNA: TGTGCCAGCAGCTTGTTTGGGGGTGTTGAAAAACTGTTTTTT.

V gene TRBV20-1 combines with J gene TRBJ1-1; unclear D gene. Germline V lookup: CDR1 DFQATT, CDR2 SNEGSKA (reference sequence). This CDR3 region has 13 residues. With 6 bases removed from V and 3 bases from J, the gap between germline ends came to 14 bases. The CDR3 region is CSAVRTTDTEAFF. The CDR3 coding sequence is TGCAGTGCGGTCCGGACCACCGACACTGAAGCTTTCTTT.

The V and J genes are TRBV5-1 and TRBJ1-2; TRBD1 might be the D (5 bases). The ends were cut back, 5 bases at V and 6 bases at J, with 26 bases in the middle. The CDR3 runs to 17 residues. The germline gives CDR1 SGHRS, CDR2 YFSETQ. The CDR3 is CASRIPAGNRFADGYTF. The DNA of the CDR3 is TGCGCCAGCAGGATCCCTGCAGGGAATAGATTCGCGGATGGCTACACCTTC.

For the CDR3, the DNA is TGTGCCAGCAGCTTAGTCCGGGTCTACAATGAGCAGTTCTTC. Translated: CASSLVRVYNEQFF. This chain connects TRBV7-2 to TRBJ2-1; D is undetermined. V was trimmed by 1 base and J by 3 bases, leaving 7 bases between them. This CDR3 has 14 amino acids. The germline gives CDR1 SGHTA, CDR2 FQGNSA.

This clonotype has just a few counts. The V call is TRBV5-6, the J call TRBJ1-2; 9 bases map to TRBD1. Germline CDR1 is SGHDT and CDR2 is YYEEEE. There are 14 residues in the CDR3. J gave up 5 bases and V 2 bases, and 4 bases lay outside the gene matches. The DNA of the CDR3 is TGTGCCAGCAGCTTCCGGGACAGGGCATATGGCTACACCTTC. Translated: CASSFRDRAYGYTF.

This clonotype was counted many times. The gene calls are TRBV7-9 and TRBJ2-1, with TRBD2 matching 9 bases. With 5 bases clipped from V and 6 bases from J, the junction kept 17 bases outside the gene matches. Germline V CDR1 and CDR2: SEHNR, FQNEAQ (reference sequence). There are 18 residues in the CDR3. The CDR3 spells CASSPRGVAGALGNEQFF. CDR3 sequence (DNA): TGTGCCAGCAGCCCAAGGGGAGTAGCGGGAGCTCTGGGCAATGAGCAGTTCTTC.

This clonotype appeared a few times. The V call is TRBV20-1, the J call TRBJ2-5; 11 bases are shared with TRBD2. With V trimmed by 5 bases and J by 4 bases, 12 bases remained unmatched. CDR1 DFQATT and CDR2 SNEGSKA come from the germline V gene (reference sequence). This CDR3 contains 16 residues. CDR3 coding DNA: TGCAGTGCTCCCTCGTGGTTAGCGGGGGGGTCAGAGACCCAGTACTTC. Translated, it gives CSAPSWLAGGSETQYF.

This clonotype was observed at least ten times. The germline gene is not matched at one end of the junction; a read error may be the cause. The genes are TRBV5-1 and TRBJ1-1; 7 bases are shared with TRBD1. The CDR3 consists of 12 residues. Germline V lookup: CDR1 SGHRS, CDR2 YFSETQ. The CDR3 DNA is TGCGCCAGCAGTTTGGACAGGTCAGAAGCTTTCTTT. Its translation: CASSLDRSEAFF.

This clonotype was observed a few times. This sequence joins TRBV10-3 and TRBJ2-1; TRBD2 is a possible D gene (5 bases). V gave up 10 bases and J gave up 7 bases, with 11 bases separating them. This CDR3 has 11 amino acids. Germline V CDR1 and CDR2: ENHRY, SYGVKD. CDR3: CATGLSNEQFF. The CDR3 nucleotides are TGTGCCACTGGACTCTCTAATGAGCAGTTCTTC.

The V and J genes are TRBV7-2 and TRBJ2-3; D is unresolved. CDR3 size: 12 residues. Trimming took 4 bases from V and 4 from J, leaving 6 bases between them. Germline V CDR1 and CDR2: SGHTA, FQGNSA. The CDR3 sequence is CASSWSADTQYF. The CDR3 nucleotides are TGTGCCAGCAGCTGGTCGGCAGATACGCAGTATTTT.